The subject of this entry is one TCR beta chain. Antigen specificity is unknown. Donors were drawn from the roughly 120-subject validation cohort, separate from the 666-subject first cohort. The sample originates from a study of cytomegalovirus exposure and HLA in healthy donors. Study observations and caveats: Most observed TCR sequences were rare, whereas some public TCRs were detected in many donors.

Sequencing was performed with immunoSEQ multiplex PCR; in TCRdb, only in-frame clones are kept and a portion is missing. The sample has about 130,000 clones, about 93% seen once; the top ten hold roughly 1.2%. This receptor was taken from a woman aged 18-29 years in good health and CMV-seronegative. Input material: PBMCs.

The CDR3 DNA is TGTGCCAGCACCGGGGGACAGTCGGTCTACACTGAAGCTTTCTTT. This sequence encodes CASTGGQSVYTEAFF. This chain links TRBV6-1 with TRBJ1-1; the match to TRBD1 covers 7 bases. J was trimmed by 3 bases and V by 7 bases; bases with no gene match: 11. The CDR3 is made up of 15 amino acids. Germline V gene lookup returns CDR1 MNHNS and CDR2 SASEGT.